Sequencing of this T cell receptor (beta chain) was carried out in a study of blood T cell repertoires in COVID-19. Overall study context: Whether acute or convalescent, the COVID-19 samples came from the United States, Italy and Spain. T cells, B-cell-depleted T cells, or PBMCs provided the cDNA or gDNA that served as material.

Clinical history reported by participants formed the basis on which cohorts were assigned. All recovered Cohort 3 donors got two negative PCRs, got clearance, or saw symptom resolution. In germline, CDR1 is MDHEN, CDR2 SYDVKM. The CDR3 is made up of 15 amino acids. V gave up 7 bases and J gave up 2 bases, with 15 bases separating them. Sequencing was performed with immunoSEQ multiplex PCR; in TCRdb, only in-frame clones are kept and a portion is missing. The table includes around 500,000 clones, more than 85% detected once. V and J are TRBV28 and TRBJ1-5; perhaps TRBD1 as D (5 bases). Sequenced: PBMCs or T cells enriched from blood (not recorded which). This clonotype was obtained from a woman in her sixties or seventies who had recovered from COVID-19. CDR3 sequence: CASTYLGGGNQPQHF. CDR3 DNA sequence: TGTGCCAGCACATACTTGGGGGGGGGCAATCAGCCCCAGCATTTT. Full variable domain (missing parts from reference TRBV28 and TRBJ1-5): DVKVTQSSRYLVKRTGEKVFLECVQDMDHENMFWYRQDPGLGLRLIYFSYDVKMKEKGDIPEGYSVSREKKERFSLILESASTNQTSMYLCASTYLGGGNQPQHFGDGTRLSIL.